These 18 T cell receptor beta chains were all obtained from the same sample, sequenced in a study of T cell changes during pregnancy in multiple sclerosis. Only in-frame clones appear in the TCRdb table, and some are missing; sequencing was by immunoSEQ multiplex PCR. Of roughly 63,000 clones listed, less than 95% were seen once; the top ten hold more than 2%. The starting material was peripheral blood, obtained in the second trimester of pregnancy. These receptors originate from a female donor in good health, enrolled as a control in a pregnancy study.

V is TRBV4-1 and J is TRBJ2-1; D ambiguous. The CDR3 is 14 residues long. Per the germline V gene, CDR1 is MGHRA and CDR2 is YSYEKL. V was clipped by 0 bases and J by 7 bases, with 10 bases between them. CDR3 in amino acids: CASSQEVAKNEQFF. CDR3 coding DNA: TGCGCCAGCAGCCAAGAAGTAGCTAAGAATGAGCAGTTCTTC.

This clone occurred a few times. This chain joins TRBV10-3 and TRBJ1-2, with D unresolved. The length of the CDR3 is 16 residues. Germline lookup yields CDR1 ENHRY and CDR2 SYGVKD. Between the trimmed V and J ends, which lost 7 bases and 2 bases, there was a span of 20 bases. DNA of the CDR3: TGTGCCATCAACGGAGGGTCTACACAGAACAACTATGGCTACACCTTC. Its translation: CAINGGSTQNNYGYTF.

For this clone: The sample has other DNA sequences that encode this CDR3 too. The chain has TRBV28 and TRBJ1-1; D might be TRBD1 (6 bases). The germline V gene has CDR1 MDHEN and CDR2 SYDVKM. This CDR3 is 12 amino acids long. Trimming pared 5 bases from V and 4 bases from J, leaving 8 bases between. The CDR3 bases are TGTGCCAGCAGTACAGGGTCCACTGAAGCTTTCTTT. Translating gives CASSTGSTEAFF. The full variable domain, in which reference TRBV28 and TRBJ1-1 provide the parts outside the CDR3, is DVKVTQSSRYLVKRTGEKVFLECVQDMDHENMFWYRQDPGLGLRLIYFSYDVKMKEKGDIPEGYSVSREKKERFSLILESASTNQTSMYLCASSTGSTEAFFGQGTRLTVV.

The rearrangement uses TRBV6-1 and TRBJ1-5; no clear D gene. Germline CDR1 and CDR2: MNHNS and SASEGT. Trimming took 1 base from V and 6 from J, leaving 10 bases between them. This CDR3 spans 14 amino acids. In DNA, the CDR3 is TGTGCCAGCAGTGAAGGTTCCCAGGCTCAGCCCCAGCATTTT. Translating gives CASSEGSQAQPQHF.

The chain carries TRBV4-2 and TRBJ2-7; 9 nucleotides match TRBD2. The CDR3 covers 15 residues. The V segment lost 1 base and the J segment 2 bases; nucleotides outside the gene matches: 3. Germline-derived CDR1 and CDR2 are LGHNA and YNFKEQ. CDR3 loop: CASSQGLADTYEQYF. DNA for the CDR3: TGTGCCAGCAGCCAAGGACTAGCGGATACCTACGAGCAGTACTTC.

The gene calls are TRBV5-1 and TRBJ2-5; D may be TRBD2 (6 bases). Germline CDR1 and CDR2: SGHRS and YFSETQ. V shed 2 bases and J shed 4 bases, with 12 bases lying between them. The CDR3 covers 14 residues. The CDR3 is CASSFGLARETQYF. The CDR3 DNA reads as TGCGCCAGCAGCTTCGGTCTAGCGAGAGAGACCCAGTACTTC.

The chain has TRBV4-2 and TRBJ2-7; 8 bases line up with TRBD2. CDR1 is LGHNA and CDR2 is YNFKEQ in the germline V gene. Trimming at V came to 4 bases and at J to 6 bases, leaving 5 bases not matched to a gene. The CDR3 has 13 residues. In DNA form, the CDR3 reads TGTGCCAGCAGCCCTGCGGGAGGCGCCGAGCAGTACTTC. Translation gives CASSPAGGAEQYF.

This clone was seen just once. This sequence joins TRBV6-6 and TRBJ1-2, with D tentatively TRBD1 (6 bases). Germline V gene lookup returns CDR1 MNHNY and CDR2 SVGAGI (reference sequence). The CDR3 contains 14 residues. V was cut by 6 bases and J by 2 bases, with 13 bases left in between. In DNA form, the CDR3 reads TGTGCCAGCAGCCCCCTGGACAGAAACTATGGCTACACCTTC. Amino acid sequence: CASSPLDRNYGYTF.

The chain combines TRBV7-8 with TRBJ2-7, with 9 bases matching TRBD1. This CDR3 has 14 amino acids. V lost 7 bases, J lost 6 bases, and 10 bases stayed unmatched. Germline CDR1 SGHVS, CDR2 FQNEAQ. This CDR3 reads CASTHRDREGEQYF. In DNA form, the CDR3 reads TGTGCCAGCACCCACCGGGACAGGGAGGGCGAGCAGTACTTC.

The V and J genes are TRBV28 and TRBJ2-5; no definite D call. Germline CDR1 is MDHEN and CDR2 is SYDVKM. Trimming took off 5 bases at V and 5 bases at J, with 12 bases between the two ends. The CDR3 has 13 amino acids. Here the CDR3 reads CASSPPAVETQYF. The CDR3 DNA is TGTGCCAGCAGTCCCCCGGCGGTGGAGACCCAGTACTTC.

The chain carries TRBV2 and TRBJ2-7, with TRBD1 as a possible D gene (5 bases). The V and J ends lost 2 bases and 8 bases respectively, with 10 bases between them. Germline V lookup: CDR1 SNHLY, CDR2 FYNNEI. The CDR3 length is 12 residues. The DNA of the CDR3 is TGTGCCAGCAGTGAAAGGTGGGGCCAGCAGTACTTC. This encodes CASSERWGQQYF.

Here the CDR3 DNA reads TGTGCCAGCCTGAGTGGCGACAGGAATCAGCCCCAGCATTTT. Protein: CASLSGDRNQPQHF. V gene TRBV2 combines with J gene TRBJ1-5; D is possibly TRBD1 (6 bases). This CDR3 region has 14 residues. Germline CDR1 reads SNHLY; CDR2 reads FYNNEI. V gave up 8 bases and J gave up 4 bases, with 15 bases separating them. The entire variable domain, with the rest obtained from reference TRBV2 and TRBJ1-5, is as follows: EPEVTQTPSHQVTQMGQEVILRCVPISNHLYFYWYRQILGQKVEFLVSFYNNEISEKSEIFDDQFSVERPDGSNFTLKIRSTKLEDSAMYFCASLSGDRNQPQHFGDGTRLSIL.

CDR3 sequence: CASSARRQGVGAEAFF. The CDR3 DNA is TGTGCCAGCAGCGCCCGGCGGCAGGGGGTGGGCGCTGAAGCTTTCTTT. This rearrangement joins TRBV9 to TRBJ1-1; 7 bases are a match to TRBD1. J gave up 6 bases and V 3 bases, and 14 bases lay outside the gene matches. Looked up from germline, CDR1 is SGDLS and CDR2 is YYNGEE. This CDR3 is 16 amino acids long.

The chain employs TRBV27 and TRBJ1-2; possible D gene TRBD1, 5 bases. The V gene lost 7 bases and the J gene lost 8 bases, with 20 bases spanning the gap. The CDR3 is 14 residues long. CDR1 and CDR2 (germline): MNHEY, SMNVEV (reference sequence). DNA for the CDR3: TGTGCCAGCACCAAGGAAATGGGGCTCAGCGGCTACACCTTC. Encoded protein: CASTKEMGLSGYTF.

The chain recombines TRBV5-3 with TRBJ1-1; 8 bases fit TRBD1. TRBV5-3 belongs to the ORF category, with a function that is uncertain. J lost 6 bases, V lost 4 bases, and 2 bases had no gene match. The length of the CDR3 is 12 residues. Written as DNA, the CDR3 is TGTGCCAGAAGCGACAGGGGCGCTGAAGCTTTCTTT. It translates to CARSDRGAEAFF.

The rearrangement links TRBV28 to TRBJ2-7, with TRBD2 as a possible D gene (5 bases). Trimming cost V 4 bases and J 3 bases, with 7 bases left between them. The CDR3 runs to 12 residues. Germline V gene data show CDR1 as MDHEN and CDR2 as SYDVKM. The CDR3 nucleotides are TGTGCCAGCAGTTCCGGGAACTACGAGCAGTACTTC. Encoded protein: CASSSGNYEQYF.

The chain couples TRBV19 to TRBJ2-2; 8 bases are shared with TRBD1. Unmatched junction bases numbered 12, after V lost 5 bases and J lost 7 bases. This CDR3 is 16 amino acids long. Germline CDR1 is LNHDA and CDR2 is SQIVND (reference sequence). This CDR3 reads CASSLWTGNGGGELFF. The CDR3 DNA reads as TGTGCCAGTAGTCTCTGGACAGGGAACGGGGGCGGGGAGCTGTTTTTT.

V gene TRBV9 combines with J gene TRBJ1-6, with 7 bases that match TRBD1. In germline, CDR1 is SGDLS, CDR2 YYNGEE. Trimming cost V 3 bases and J 0 bases; bases outside gene matches: 3. The CDR3 is 16 amino acids. The CDR3 sequence is CASSADRSSYNSPLHF. DNA for the CDR3: TGTGCCAGCAGCGCGGACAGGAGCTCCTATAATTCACCCCTCCACTTT.